This T cell receptor beta chain was sequenced in a study of T cell responses to AZD1222 COVID-19 vaccine. The trim removed 5 bases at V and 3 bases at J, leaving 7 bases unmatched. The CDR3 spans 14 residues. The V gene's germline CDR1 is LNHDA and CDR2 SQIVND (reference sequence). TCRdb keeps only in-frame clones here, not all; method: immunoSEQ multiplex PCR. The table records about 140,000 clones, around 90% of them present only once. In this sample, this clone turned up once. The receptor comes from an adult in good health. This chain uses TRBV19 with TRBJ2-7; the match to TRBD1 covers 7 bases. The material was peripheral blood, obtained on day 0 of AZD1222 vaccination. In nucleotides, the CDR3 is TGTGCCAGTAGTGCGCCGGGACAGCACTACGAGCAGTACTTC. Protein product: CASSAPGQHYEQYF.